This entry features one T cell receptor (beta chain) sequence. As yet, its antigen is unknown. One end of the junction is discordant with germline, which a read error may explain. Libraries of bulk TCR were made by previously described methods (with listed TCR primers). Each CDR3 protein is one row after TCRdb ran MiXCR on the PCR reads. The table has under 650,000 distinct CDR3 sequences, just under 20% seen once. This entry is derived from a study of molecular identifiers for immune sequencing clone quantification. Study-wide results and caveats: Highly expanded clones may be undercounted when identical TCR molecules share barcodes. Spiked TCR RNA from one Jurkat cell reportedly showed up when mixed among approximately 990,000 naive cells. It was shown that clones above 20 RNA copies held over 97% of effector molecules, but under 1% in naive cells.

CDR1 is MNHEY, CDR2 SVGEGT, per germline. There are 11 residues in the CDR3. This sequence originates from a human donor in good health. Some libraries in this study had Jurkat cell RNA spiked in. This chain connects TRBV6-2 or TRBV6-3 to TRBJ2-5; D may match TRBD1 or TRBD2 (5 bases each). Sequencing was carried out using naive CD8+ T cells from blood, with Jurkat cell RNA spiked in. Indicated subset: FACS-sorted CD8+CD4-CCR7+CD45RA+ naive T cells. CDR3 coding DNA: TGTGCCAGCAGTTTGGGACCGACCCGGTACTTC. Its translation: CASSLGPTRYF.